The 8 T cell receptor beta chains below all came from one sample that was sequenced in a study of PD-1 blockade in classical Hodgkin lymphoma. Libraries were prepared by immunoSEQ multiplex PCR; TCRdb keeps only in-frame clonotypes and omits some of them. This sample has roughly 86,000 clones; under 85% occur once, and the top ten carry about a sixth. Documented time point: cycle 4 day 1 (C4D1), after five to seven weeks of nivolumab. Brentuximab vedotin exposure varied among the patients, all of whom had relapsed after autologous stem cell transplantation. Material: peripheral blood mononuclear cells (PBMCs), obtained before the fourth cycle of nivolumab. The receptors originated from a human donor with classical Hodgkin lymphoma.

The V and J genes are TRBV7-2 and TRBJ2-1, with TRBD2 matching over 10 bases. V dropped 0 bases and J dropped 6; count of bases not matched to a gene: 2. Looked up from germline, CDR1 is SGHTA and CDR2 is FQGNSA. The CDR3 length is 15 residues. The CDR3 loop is CASSLARLAGNEQFF. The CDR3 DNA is TGTGCCAGCAGCTTAGCGAGACTAGCGGGCAATGAGCAGTTCTTC. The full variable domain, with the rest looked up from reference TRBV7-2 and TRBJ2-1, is GAGVSQSPSNKVTEKGKDVELRCDPISGHTALYWYRQSLGQGLEFLIYFQGNSAPDKSGLPSDRFSAERTGGSVSTLTIQRTQQEDSAVYLCASSLARLAGNEQFFGPGTRLTVL.

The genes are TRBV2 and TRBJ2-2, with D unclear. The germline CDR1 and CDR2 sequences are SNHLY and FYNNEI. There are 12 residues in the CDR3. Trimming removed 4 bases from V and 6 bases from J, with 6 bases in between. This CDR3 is CASSALPGELFF. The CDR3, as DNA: TGTGCCAGCAGTGCACTCCCCGGGGAGCTGTTTTTT.

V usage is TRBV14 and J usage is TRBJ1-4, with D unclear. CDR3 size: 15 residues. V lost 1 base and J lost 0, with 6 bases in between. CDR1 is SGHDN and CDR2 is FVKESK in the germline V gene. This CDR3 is CASSQGQATNEKLFF. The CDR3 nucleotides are TGTGCCAGCAGCCAAGGGCAAGCAACTAATGAAAAACTGTTTTTT. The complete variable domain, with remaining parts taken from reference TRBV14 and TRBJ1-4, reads EAGVTQFPSHSVIEKGQTVTLRCDPISGHDNLYWYRRVMGKEIKFLLHFVKESKQDESGMPNNRFLAERTGGTYSTLKVQPAELEDSGVYFCASSQGQATNEKLFFGSGTQLSVL.

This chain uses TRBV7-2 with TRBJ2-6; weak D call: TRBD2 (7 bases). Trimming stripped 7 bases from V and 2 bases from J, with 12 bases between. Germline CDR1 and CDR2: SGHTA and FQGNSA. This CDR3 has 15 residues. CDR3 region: CASTQGGAGANVLTF. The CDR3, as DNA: TGTGCCAGCACCCAAGGGGGGGCTGGGGCCAACGTCCTGACTTTC.

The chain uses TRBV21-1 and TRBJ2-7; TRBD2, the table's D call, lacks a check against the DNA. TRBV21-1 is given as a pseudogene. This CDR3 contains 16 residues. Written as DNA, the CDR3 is TGTGCCAGCAGCCCTCGACTAGCGGGAAAGTCCTACGAGCAGTACTTC. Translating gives CASSPRLAGKSYEQYF.

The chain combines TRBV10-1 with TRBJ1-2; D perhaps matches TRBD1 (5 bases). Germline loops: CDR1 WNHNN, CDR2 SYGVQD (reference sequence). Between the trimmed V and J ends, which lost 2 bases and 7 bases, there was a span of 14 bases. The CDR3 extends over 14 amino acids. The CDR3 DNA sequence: TGCGCCAGCAGTGAGGGGGTAGGGGCCGCTGGCTACACCTTC. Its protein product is CASSEGVGAAGYTF.

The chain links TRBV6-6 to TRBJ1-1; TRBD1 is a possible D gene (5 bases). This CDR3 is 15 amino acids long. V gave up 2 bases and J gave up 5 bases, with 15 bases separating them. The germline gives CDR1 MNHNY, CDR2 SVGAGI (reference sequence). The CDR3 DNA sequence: TGTGCCAGCAGTTACCACGTCAGGGATGGTACTGAAGCTTTCTTT. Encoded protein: CASSYHVRDGTEAFF.

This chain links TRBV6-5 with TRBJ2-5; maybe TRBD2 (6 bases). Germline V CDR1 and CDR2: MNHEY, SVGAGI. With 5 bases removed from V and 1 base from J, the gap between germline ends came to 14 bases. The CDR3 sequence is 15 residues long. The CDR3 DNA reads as TGTGCCAGCAGTCGATGGGGGGTAATCCAAGAGACCCAGTACTTC. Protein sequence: CASSRWGVIQETQYF.